A selection of T cell receptor beta chains follows, all from one sample in a study of T cells in Graves' hyperthyroidism and ophthalmopathy. TCRdb fed the multiplex PCR reads into MiXCR, producing one record per CDR3 protein. The table records about 500,000 distinct CDR3 sequences, roughly a sixth of them present only once. Sequenced material: blood. Receptor source: a woman aged 18-29 years with Graves' hyperthyroidism. The CDR3 runs from the conserved cysteine through the conserved F or W. D genes are given only for firm matches. Expanded clones get a size class; other rows say once, few or many, or leave the size out.

few	NA	TRBV18	TRBJ2-5	CASSPDSGAQETQYF	TGTGCCAGCTCACCGGACTCGGGGGCCCAAGAGACCCAGTACTTC
NA	TRBD2	TRBV29-1	TRBJ2-7	CSVVRSGRPFDEQYF	TGCAGCGTTGTGAGGAGCGGGAGACCTTTTGACGAGCAGTACTTC
NA	NA	TRBV5-5	TRBJ1-1	CASSRANTPGTEAFF	TGTGCCAGCAGCCGGGCCAACACCCCGGGGACTGAAGCTTTCTTT
many	TRBD1	TRBV13	TRBJ1-1	CASSTTGGGSEAFF	TGTGCCAGCAGCACAACAGGGGGCGGCTCTGAAGCTTTCTTT
few	NA	TRBV12-5	TRBJ2-7	CASGLVLNRETFEQYF	TGTGCTAGTGGTTTGGTACTCAACAGGGAAACGTTCGAGCAGTACTTC
few	TRBD1	TRBV6-1	TRBJ2-6	CASSGQGTSGANVLTF	TGTGCCAGCAGCGGACAGGGGACTTCTGGGGCCAACGTCCTGACTTTC
NA	TRBD2	TRBV6-1	TRBJ2-1	CASRGKGLAVFWEQFF	TGTGCCAGCAGGGGGAAGGGACTAGCGGTGTTTTGGGAGCAGTTCTTC
few	TRBD1	TRBV27	TRBJ1-2	CASRGTGGYGYTF	TGTGCCAGCAGGGGGACAGGAGGGTATGGCTACACCTTC
many	NA	TRBV12-3/TRBV12-4	TRBJ1-1	CASSRVGAPGFNTEAFF	TGTGCCAGCAGTAGGGTCGGGGCCCCGGGGTTTAACACTGAAGCTTTCTTT
NA	NA	TRBV5-6	TRBJ2-1	CASSLGAGRRYEQFF	TGTGCCAGCAGCTTGGGGGCGGGGCGGAGGTATGAGCAGTTCTTC
NA	NA	TRBV19	TRBJ1-1	CASSRVPRTEAFF	TGTGCCAGTAGTAGAGTCCCCAGGACTGAAGCTTTCTTT
few	TRBD2	TRBV10-3	TRBJ2-2	CAISTPGLAGGSLGNTGELFF	TGTGCCATCAGCACCCCGGGACTAGCGGGAGGATCACTCGGGAACACCGGGGAGCTGTTTTTT
many	TRBD1	TRBV11-2	TRBJ2-1	CASSPRTGNNEQFF	TGTGCCAGCAGCCCCCGGACAGGGAACAATGAGCAGTTCTTC
many	TRBD1	TRBV7-3	TRBJ1-2	CASSPDRDSFYGYTF	TGTGCCAGCAGCCCAGATCGGGACAGCTTCTATGGCTACACCTTC
NA	TRBD1	TRBV15	TRBJ2-2	CVTTVTGGITGELFF	TGTGTCACCACCGTGACAGGGGGTATCACCGGGGAGCTGTTTTTT